A selection of T cell receptor beta chains follows, all from one sample in a study of shared clonotypes between healthy human individuals. Generated by immunoSEQ multiplex PCR, the TCRdb table keeps only in-frame clones and is missing some. Of roughly 2.2 million clones in the sample, approximately 90% were seen once. Sequenced material: naive CD4+ T cells from PBMCs. The source is a young man in good health. Some clones in this sample may be carry-over from other donors' samples. CDR3s include the opening cysteine and the closing phenylalanine or tryptophan. D genes are given only for firm matches. A clone size is listed for some rows: how often the clone was seen (once, few, many), or a class if it is expanded.

J gene	V gene	D gene	clone size	CDR3 DNA	CDR3 protein
TRBJ1-6	TRBV7-7	NA	NA	TGTGCCAGCAGCCCAGGGTTAGAAAGTCCCCTCCACTTT	CASSPGLESPLHF
TRBJ2-3	TRBV5-1	TRBD2	NA	TGCGCCAGCAGCGCCGCATTGGCGGGAGTATCAGATACGCAGTATTTT	CASSAALAGVSDTQYF
TRBJ2-7	TRBV14	NA	NA	TGTGCCAGCAGCCAAGATCAGGGAATGCGATGGGAGCAGTACTTC	CASSQDQGMRWEQYF
TRBJ1-4	TRBV28	NA	once	TGTGCCAGCAGTTTATTAGGGGGAAAACTGTTTTTT	CASSLLGGKLFF
TRBJ2-5	TRBV5-1	NA	NA	TGCGCCAGCAGCTTGGGCGGGGTGGAGACCCAGTACTTC	CASSLGGVETQYF
TRBJ2-2	TRBV28	NA	NA	TGTGCCAGCAGTTTATCAGACACCGGGGAGCTGTTTTTT	CASSLSDTGELFF
TRBJ1-5	TRBV28	NA	NA	TGTGCCAGCAGCCCAGGGGAACGGGATCAGCCCCAGCATTTT	CASSPGERDQPQHF
TRBJ2-7	TRBV5-1	NA	NA	TGCGCCAGCAGCTGGGCCTCCGATGCCTACGAGCAGTACTTC	CASSWASDAYEQYF
TRBJ1-4	TRBV5-1	TRBD1	once	TGCGCCAGCAGCTTCACCGGGACAGGGAATGAAAAACTGTTTTTT	CASSFTGTGNEKLFF
TRBJ2-3	TRBV5-1	TRBD2	NA	TGCGCCAGCAGCCCTCGCGGGGCGGGAGGAGGAGATACGCAGTATTTT	CASSPRGAGGGDTQYF
TRBJ2-7	TRBV7-2	TRBD2	NA	TGTGCCAGCAGCTTGTATTCTTTCCGGGGGGGGCCCTACGAGCAGTACTTC	CASSLYSFRGGPYEQYF
TRBJ2-1	TRBV7-2	TRBD2	NA	TGTGCCAGCAGATTGGGACTAGCGGGATTAGAGCAGTTCTTC	CASRLGLAGLEQFF
TRBJ2-1	TRBV18	NA	NA	TGTGCCAGCTCACCACCCAGGTTATCTAATGAGCAGTTCTTC	CASSPPRLSNEQFF
TRBJ2-7	TRBV2	NA	NA	TGTGCCAGCAGTGTCGCCAGGGCCCACAAATCCTACGAGCAGTACTTC	CASSVARAHKSYEQYF
TRBJ2-3	TRBV11-2	NA	NA	TGTGCCAGCAGCTCCCTCGGAGGGGGGTCTAGCACAGATACGCAGTATTTT	CASSSLGGGSSTDTQYF
TRBJ1-2	TRBV18	TRBD1	NA	TGTGCCAGCTCAATCGACAGGGAAACTAACTATGGCTACACCTTC	CASSIDRETNYGYTF
TRBJ2-5	TRBV28	TRBD2	NA	TGTGCCAGCAGTTTTTTGGGACTAGCGGGTCGCTCCGGAGAGACCCAGTACTTC	CASSFLGLAGRSGETQYF
TRBJ2-7	TRBV7-9	NA	NA	TGTGCCAGCAGCTCGGGGGTTCAAGGGCAGTACTTC	CASSSGVQGQYF
TRBJ1-6	TRBV28	NA	once	TGTGCCAGCAGACCTCCAAGGGATATAGTCTCACCCCTCCACTTT	CASRPPRDIVSPLHF
TRBJ1-5	TRBV28	TRBD1	NA	TGTGCCAGCATTCGGACAGGGATGGGCAATCAGCCCCAGCATTTT	CASIRTGMGNQPQHF
TRBJ1-3	TRBV9	NA	NA	TGTGCCAGCACCTTAGAGGGATCTGGAAACACCATATATTTT	CASTLEGSGNTIYF
TRBJ1-1	TRBV28	NA	NA	TGTGCCAGCAGTTTATTTTCAAGGGTTGAAGCTTTCTTT	CASSLFSRVEAFF
TRBJ1-2	TRBV9	NA	NA	TGTGCCAGCAGCGTAGGGGATCGGACAGCAAATGGCTACACCTTC	CASSVGDRTANGYTF
TRBJ2-2	TRBV10-3	TRBD2	NA	TGTGCCATCAGTGGGCTAGCGGGAGGGGTCGGGGAGCTGTTTTTT	CAISGLAGGVGELFF